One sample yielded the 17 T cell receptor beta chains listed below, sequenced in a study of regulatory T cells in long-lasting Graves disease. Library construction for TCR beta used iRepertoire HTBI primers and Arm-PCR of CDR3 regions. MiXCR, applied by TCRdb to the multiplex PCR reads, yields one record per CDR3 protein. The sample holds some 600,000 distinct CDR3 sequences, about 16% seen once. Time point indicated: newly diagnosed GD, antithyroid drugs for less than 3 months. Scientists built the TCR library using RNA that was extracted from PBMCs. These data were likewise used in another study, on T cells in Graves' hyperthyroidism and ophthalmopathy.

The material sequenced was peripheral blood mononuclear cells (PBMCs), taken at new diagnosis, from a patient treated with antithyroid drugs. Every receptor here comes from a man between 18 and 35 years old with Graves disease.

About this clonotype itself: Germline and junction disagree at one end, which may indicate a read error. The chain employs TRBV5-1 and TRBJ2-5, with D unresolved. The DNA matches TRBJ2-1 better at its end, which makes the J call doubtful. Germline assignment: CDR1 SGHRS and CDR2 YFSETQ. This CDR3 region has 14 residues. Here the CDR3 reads CVSSPHWVRNEQFF. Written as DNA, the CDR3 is TGCGTCAGCAGCCCCCATTGGGTTCGCAATGAGCAGTTCTTC.

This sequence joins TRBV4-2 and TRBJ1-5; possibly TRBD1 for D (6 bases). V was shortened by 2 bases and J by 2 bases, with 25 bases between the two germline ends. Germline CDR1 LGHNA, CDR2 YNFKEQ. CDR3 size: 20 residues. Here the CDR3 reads CASSQFLLGGGKFGNQPQHF. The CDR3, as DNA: TGTGCCAGCAGCCAATTTCTATTAGGGGGGGGAAAATTCGGCAATCAGCCCCAGCATTTT.

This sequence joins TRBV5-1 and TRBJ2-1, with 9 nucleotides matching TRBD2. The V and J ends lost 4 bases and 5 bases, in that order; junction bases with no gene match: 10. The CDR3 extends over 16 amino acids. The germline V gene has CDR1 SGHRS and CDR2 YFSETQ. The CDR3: CASSPVAGGPDNEQFF. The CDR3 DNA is TGCGCCAGCAGCCCCGTGGCGGGAGGGCCTGACAATGAGCAGTTCTTC. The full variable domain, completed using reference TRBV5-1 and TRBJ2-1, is KAGVTQTPRYLIKTRGQQVTLSCSPISGHRSVSWYQQTPGQGLQFLFEYFSETQRNKGNFPGRFSGRQFSNSRSEMNVSTLELGDSALYLCASSPVAGGPDNEQFFGPGTRLTVL.

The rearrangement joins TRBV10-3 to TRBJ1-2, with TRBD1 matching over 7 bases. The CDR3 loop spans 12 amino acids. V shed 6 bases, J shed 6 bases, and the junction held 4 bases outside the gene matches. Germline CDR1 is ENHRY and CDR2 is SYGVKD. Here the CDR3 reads CAIRGQTHGYTF. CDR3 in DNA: TGTGCCATCAGGGGACAGACCCATGGCTACACCTTC.

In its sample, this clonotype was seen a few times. DNA of the CDR3: TGTGCCAGCAGCCCGAGCGGGAGAGGGGCGGCCGGGGAGCTGTTTTTT. It codes for CASSPSGRGAAGELFF. The gene calls are TRBV7-3 and TRBJ2-2, with 8 bases fitting TRBD2. CDR3 size: 16 residues. Looked up from germline, CDR1 is SGHTA and CDR2 is FQGTGA. V shed 5 bases and J 6 bases; nucleotides not matched to a gene: 11.

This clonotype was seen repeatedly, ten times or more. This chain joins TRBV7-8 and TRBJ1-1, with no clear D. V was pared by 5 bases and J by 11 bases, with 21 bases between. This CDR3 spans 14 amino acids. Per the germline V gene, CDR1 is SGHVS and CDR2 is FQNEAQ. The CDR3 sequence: CASSNSAGFNVAFF. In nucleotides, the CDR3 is TGTGCCAGCAGCAATTCTGCGGGTTTCAACGTGGCTTTCTTT.

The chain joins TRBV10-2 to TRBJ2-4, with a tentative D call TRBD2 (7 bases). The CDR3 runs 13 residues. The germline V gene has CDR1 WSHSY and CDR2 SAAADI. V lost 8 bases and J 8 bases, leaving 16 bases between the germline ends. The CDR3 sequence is CASVEGGSDIQYF. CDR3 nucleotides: TGCGCCAGCGTGGAGGGGGGGAGTGACATTCAGTACTTC.

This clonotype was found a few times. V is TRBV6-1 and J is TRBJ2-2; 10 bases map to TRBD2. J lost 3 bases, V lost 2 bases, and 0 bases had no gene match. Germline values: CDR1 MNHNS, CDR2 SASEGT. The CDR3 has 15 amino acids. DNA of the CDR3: TGTGCCAGCAGTGAACTAGCGGGAGACACCGGGGAGCTGTTTTTT. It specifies CASSELAGDTGELFF.

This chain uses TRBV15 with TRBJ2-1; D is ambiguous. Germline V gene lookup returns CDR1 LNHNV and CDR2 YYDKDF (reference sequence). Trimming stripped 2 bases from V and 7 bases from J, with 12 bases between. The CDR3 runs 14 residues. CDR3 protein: CATSRQAGENEQFF. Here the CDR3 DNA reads TGTGCCACCAGCAGACAAGCTGGGGAAAATGAGCAGTTCTTC.

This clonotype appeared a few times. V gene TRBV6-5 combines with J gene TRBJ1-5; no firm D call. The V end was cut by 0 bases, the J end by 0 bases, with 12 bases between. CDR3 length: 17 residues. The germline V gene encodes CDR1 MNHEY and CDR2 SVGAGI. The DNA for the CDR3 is TGTGCCAGCAGTTACTCTGGACCGTGGACTAGCAATCAGCCCCAGCATTTT. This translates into CASSYSGPWTSNQPQHF.

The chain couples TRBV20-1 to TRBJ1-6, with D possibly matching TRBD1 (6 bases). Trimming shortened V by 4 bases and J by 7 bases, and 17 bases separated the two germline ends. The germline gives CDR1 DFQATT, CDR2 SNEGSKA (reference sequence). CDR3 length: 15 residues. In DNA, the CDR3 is TGCAGTGCTAAAACAGGGTGGCTTTGGAATTCACCCCTCCACTTT. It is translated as CSAKTGWLWNSPLHF.

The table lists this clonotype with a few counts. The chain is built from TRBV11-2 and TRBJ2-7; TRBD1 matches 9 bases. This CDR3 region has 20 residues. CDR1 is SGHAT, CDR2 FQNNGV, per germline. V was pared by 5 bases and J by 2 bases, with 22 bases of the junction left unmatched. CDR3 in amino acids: CASSHDSDRGYDPVTYEQYF. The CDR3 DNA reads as TGTGCCAGCAGCCACGATTCGGACAGGGGATACGATCCCGTTACCTACGAGCAGTACTTC.

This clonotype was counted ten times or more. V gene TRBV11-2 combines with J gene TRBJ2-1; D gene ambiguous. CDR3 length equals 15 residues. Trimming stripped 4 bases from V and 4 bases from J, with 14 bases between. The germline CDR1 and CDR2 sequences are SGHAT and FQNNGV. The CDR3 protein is CASSSVPGRYNEQFF. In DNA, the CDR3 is TGTGCCAGCAGCTCCGTACCGGGCCGGTACAATGAGCAGTTCTTC.

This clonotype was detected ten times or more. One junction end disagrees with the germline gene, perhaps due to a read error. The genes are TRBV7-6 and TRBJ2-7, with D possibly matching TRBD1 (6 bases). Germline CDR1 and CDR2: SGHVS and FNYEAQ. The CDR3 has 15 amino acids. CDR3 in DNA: TGTGCTAGCAGCTTCAACATGGACAGCTCCTACGAGCAGTACTTC. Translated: CASSFNMDSSYEQYF. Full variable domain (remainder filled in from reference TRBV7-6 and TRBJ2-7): GAGVSQSPRYKVTKRGQDVALRCDPISGHVSLYWYRQALGQGPEFLTYFNYEAQQDKSGLPNDRFSAERPEGSISTLTIQRTEQRDSAMYRCASSFNMDSSYEQYFGPGTRLTVT.

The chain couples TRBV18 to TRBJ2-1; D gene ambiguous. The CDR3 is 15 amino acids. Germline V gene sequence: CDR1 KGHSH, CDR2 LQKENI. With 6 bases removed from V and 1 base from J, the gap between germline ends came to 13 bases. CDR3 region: CASSPSPRSYNEQFF. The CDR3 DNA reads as TGTGCCAGCTCGCCGTCCCCTAGGTCCTACAATGAGCAGTTCTTC.

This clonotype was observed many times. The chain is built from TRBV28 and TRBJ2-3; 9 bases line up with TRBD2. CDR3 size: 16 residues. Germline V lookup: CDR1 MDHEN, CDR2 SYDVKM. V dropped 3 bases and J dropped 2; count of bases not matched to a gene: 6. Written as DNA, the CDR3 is TGTGCCAGCAGTTTCCGTAGCGGGAGCCCCACAGATACGCAGTATTTT. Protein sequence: CASSFRSGSPTDTQYF.

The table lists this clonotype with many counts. Here the CDR3 reads CSPGTGPYEQYF. DNA of the CDR3: TGCAGTCCCGGGACAGGTCCTTACGAGCAGTACTTC. The chain links TRBV20-1 to TRBJ2-7, with 8 bases that match TRBD1. Germline V gene sequence: CDR1 DFQATT, CDR2 SNEGSKA (reference sequence). Unmatched junction bases numbered 7, after V lost 8 bases and J lost 4 bases. The CDR3 extends over 12 amino acids.